This T cell receptor beta chain was obtained from a study of blood T cell repertoires in COVID-19. Study at large: Researchers got acute and convalescent COVID-19 samples from the United States, Italy and Spain. Sources were T cells, B-cell-depleted T cells, or PBMCs; the material itself was cDNA or gDNA.

V was trimmed by 7 bases and J by 5 bases, leaving 17 bases between them. Germline V gives CDR1 LNHNV, CDR2 YYDKDF (reference sequence). The CDR3 has 14 residues. Assay: immunoSEQ multiplex PCR; the TCRdb copy retains only in-frame clones and omits some. The sample has 130,000 to 150,000 clones; about four fifths are singletons. In this sample, this clone turned up once. The chain has TRBV15 and TRBJ1-1; D is perhaps TRBD1 (5 bases). This clonotype was sampled from a human donor with acute or convalescent COVID-19. The donor label of this sample is uncertain. Sample: peripheral blood. The CDR3 DNA reads TGTGCCACCAACCAACGGGGGGGGTGGACTGAAGCTTTCTTT. This sequence encodes CATNQRGGWTEAFF. The full variable domain, its missing parts supplied by reference TRBV15 and TRBJ1-1, is DAMVIQNPRYQVTQFGKPVTLSCSQTLNHNVMYWYQQKSSQAPKLLFHYYDKDFNNEADTPDNFQSRRPNTSFCFLDIRSPGLGDTAMYLCATNQRGGWTEAFFGQGTRLTVV.